This T cell receptor beta chain was observed in a study of shared clonotypes between healthy human individuals. Germline loops: CDR1 SGHNT, CDR2 YYREEE (reference sequence). There are 16 residues in the CDR3. Germline trimming cut 9 bases from V and 9 bases from J; bases unmatched to any gene: 17. The table came from immunoSEQ multiplex PCR; TCRdb's copy has only in-frame clones and leaves some out. Among more than 2,000,000 clones listed, more than 80% were seen once. What was sequenced was naive CD4+ T cells from PBMCs. Described subset: CD45RA+ positively selected. The chain links TRBV5-4 to TRBJ2-3, with 12 bases that match TRBD1. This sequence was found in a man aged 18 to 29 in good health. Some clones in this sample may be carry-over from other donors' samples. This chain's CDR3 is CAIKLRVGQGAETQYF. DNA for the CDR3: TGTGCCATCAAGTTAAGGGTGGGACAGGGGGCTGAGACGCAGTATTTT. Using reference TRBV5-4 and TRBJ2-3 for the parts outside the CDR3, the full variable domain is ETGVTQSPTHLIKTRGQQVTLRCSSQSGHNTVSWYQQALGQGPQFIFQYYREEENGRGNFPPRFSGLQFPNYSSELNVNALELDDSALYLCAIKLRVGQGAETQYFGPGTRLTVL.